This T cell receptor beta chain was identified during a study of cytomegalovirus exposure and HLA in healthy donors. Study-wide background: Within the Caucasian-associated ancestry cluster were 81% of the roughly 400 genotyped donors. Regarding the study as a whole: Follow-up analysis found HLA locus-dependent TCR association rates, highest for DRB1 and lowest for HLA-C. A list of more than 150 TCR beta chains associated with cytomegalovirus was given.

PCR primers comprised 60 Vbeta and 13 Jbeta primers. Data came from immunoSEQ multiplex PCR; TCRdb stores just in-frame clones and leaves some out. Of approximately 100,000 clones listed, 60% to 85% are singletons. V was cut by 1 base and J by 7 bases, with 14 bases left in between. CDR3 size: 14 residues. Germline V gene sequence: CDR1 GTSNPN, CDR2 SVGIG (reference sequence). Comments on this clone: Its antigen remains unidentified.

This clonotype was obtained from a female donor in good health and CMV-seronegative. V usage is TRBV30 and J usage is TRBJ2-1, with D perhaps TRBD2 (5 bases). The sequenced sample consisted of PBMCs. CDR3 DNA sequence: TGTGCCTGGAGTGCGGGGTGGCAGCGAAATGAGCAGTTCTTC. It encodes CAWSAGWQRNEQFF. Full variable domain (remainder filled in from reference TRBV30 and TRBJ2-1): SQTIHQWPATLVQPVGSPLSLECTVEGTSNPNLYWYRQAAGRGLQLLFYSVGIGQISSEVPQNLSASRPQDRQFILSSKKLLLSDSGFYLCAWSAGWQRNEQFFGPGTRLTVL.